One sample yielded the 13 T cell receptor beta chains listed below, sequenced in a study of technical replicates of blood from a few donors (TCRdb year 2017). The receptor library was made with the immunoSEQ multiplex PCR assay. Sourced from immuneACCESS, this table was stored by TCRdb with only in-frame sequences that have V and J called. A share of the clones is absent; for the studies checked, an unresolved V gene accounts for under half, and the remainder has no known explanation. The sample yields 80,000 to 95,000 clones; around 94% were counted once. 0.26% of the sample is taken by the ten largest. Input material: T cells isolated from PBMCs. These receptors were taken from a human donor in good health.

V and J are TRBV6-5 and TRBJ2-7; maybe TRBD1 (6 bases). This CDR3 spans 14 amino acids. Looked up from germline, CDR1 is MNHEY and CDR2 is SVGAGI. Deletions cut 7 bases from V and 6 bases from J, with 19 bases between. CDR3 loop: CASTQQGRKVEQYF. In nucleotides, the CDR3 is TGTGCCAGCACCCAACAGGGACGTAAAGTCGAGCAGTACTTC.

The chain employs TRBV5-1 and TRBJ1-6, with 11 bases matching TRBD1. CDR3 size: 17 residues. Trimming removed 4 bases from V and 0 bases from J; junction bases left unmatched: 3. The germline V gene encodes CDR1 SGHRS and CDR2 YFSETQ. The CDR3 reads CASSPGTGGSYNSPLHF. Written as DNA, the CDR3 is TGCGCCAGCAGCCCCGGGACAGGGGGCTCCTATAATTCACCCCTCCACTTT.

This rearrangement joins TRBV25-1 to TRBJ2-2, with D maybe TRBD2 (6 bases). The CDR3 loop spans 18 amino acids. The V gene lost 6 bases and the J gene lost 5 bases, with 25 bases spanning the gap. The germline gives CDR1 MGHDK, CDR2 SYGVNS. The CDR3 protein is CASSHAGGTYWGTGELFF. The CDR3, as DNA: TGTGCCAGCAGCCACGCCGGAGGGACTTATTGGGGGACCGGGGAGCTGTTTTTT.

The chain combines TRBV27 with TRBJ2-5; D unresolved. The CDR3 is 15 amino acids. The V and J ends lost 6 bases and 5 bases respectively, with 19 bases between them. CDR1 is MNHEY, CDR2 SMNVEV, per germline (reference sequence). The chain's CDR3 is CASSSHSPYGETQYF. The CDR3 DNA is TGTGCCAGCAGCTCGCATTCCCCGTACGGGGAGACCCAGTACTTC.

As concerns this clone: One end of the junction fails to match germline, which may point to a read error. The J gene is TRBJ2-3, the V gene TRBV7-9; the match to TRBD2 covers 16 bases. Per the germline V gene, CDR1 is SEHNR and CDR2 is FQNEAQ (reference sequence). This CDR3 comprises 14 residues. CDR3 sequence (DNA): TGTGCCAGCAGCCCTGGGACTAGCGGGAGGGGTACCTTTTTT. This gives the protein CASSPGTSGRGTFF.

V is TRBV28 and J is TRBJ2-7; a possible D gene is TRBD1 (6 bases). Deletions cut 5 bases from V and 2 bases from J, with 10 bases between. Germline V gene lookup returns CDR1 MDHEN and CDR2 SYDVKM. The CDR3 runs to 13 residues. CDR3 loop: CASSTGITYEQYF. CDR3 in DNA: TGTGCCAGCAGTACAGGGATCACCTACGAGCAGTACTTC.

The chain uses TRBV6-5 and TRBJ2-7; tentatively, D is TRBD2 (5 bases). The CDR3 runs to 13 residues. The germline V gene has CDR1 MNHEY and CDR2 SVGAGI. V lost 8 bases and J lost 0, with 11 bases in between. CDR3 region: CASLTSGSYEQYF. The CDR3 DNA follows: TGTGCCAGCCTCACTAGTGGCTCCTACGAGCAGTACTTC.

V and J are TRBV7-8 and TRBJ2-7, with TRBD2 matching 10 bases. CDR1 and CDR2 (germline): SGHVS, FQNEAQ. The CDR3 runs 16 residues. J gave up 0 bases and V 5 bases, and 7 bases lay outside the gene matches. The CDR3 sequence: CASSKNSGRSSYEQYF. In DNA, the CDR3 is TGTGCCAGCAGCAAGAATAGCGGGAGGTCCTCCTACGAGCAGTACTTC.

This rearrangement joins TRBV9 to TRBJ2-7, with 7 nucleotides matching TRBD2. There are 13 residues in the CDR3. The J segment lost 1 base and the V segment lost 3 bases, leaving 1 base of the junction unmatched. Germline values: CDR1 SGDLS, CDR2 YYNGEE. The CDR3 sequence: CASSGEGSYEQYF. The CDR3 region has the DNA TGTGCCAGCAGCGGGGAGGGGTCCTACGAGCAGTACTTC.

V and J are TRBV5-8 and TRBJ2-7; 9 nucleotides agree with TRBD2. The CDR3 sequence is 15 residues long. Trimming at V came to 0 bases and at J to 1 base, leaving 2 bases not matched to a gene. Germline CDR1 SGHTS, CDR2 YDEGEE. The CDR3 here is CASSLVSGGSYEQYF. Here the CDR3 DNA reads TGTGCCAGCAGCTTGGTAAGCGGGGGGTCCTACGAGCAGTACTTC. Combining the CDR3 with reference TRBV5-8 and TRBJ2-7 gives the whole variable domain EAGVTQSPTHLIKTRGQQATLRCSPISGHTSVYWYQQALGLGLQFLLWYDEGEERNRGNFPPRFSGRQFPNYSSELNVNALELEDSALYLCASSLVSGGSYEQYFGPGTRLTVT.

This chain uses TRBV29-1 with TRBJ1-1; D is possibly TRBD1 (5 bases). The CDR3 extends over 11 amino acids. Trimming pared 4 bases from V and 5 bases from J, leaving 8 bases between. The germline gives CDR1 SQVTM, CDR2 ANQGSEA. CDR3 amino acids: CSVAEGTEAFF. The DNA for the CDR3 is TGCAGCGTTGCGGAGGGGACTGAAGCTTTCTTT.

The genes are TRBV7-6 and TRBJ2-1, with 10 positions matching TRBD2. Per germline, CDR1 SGHVS and CDR2 FNYEAQ. The ends lost 2 bases at V and 7 bases at J; junction bases unmatched: 5. CDR3 size: 15 residues. CDR3: CASSLWSSGSNEQFF. In DNA form, the CDR3 reads TGTGCCAGCAGCTTATGGTCTAGCGGGAGTAATGAGCAGTTCTTC.

The J gene is TRBJ2-7, the V gene TRBV25-1, with 9 bases aligning to TRBD1. V shed 6 bases and J 4 bases; nucleotides not matched to a gene: 10. CDR1 and CDR2 (germline): MGHDK, SYGVNS. This CDR3 contains 15 residues. DNA for the CDR3: TGTGCCAGCAGCCAAACCGGGACAGGGAAGTACGAGCAGTACTTC. Amino acids: CASSQTGTGKYEQYF.